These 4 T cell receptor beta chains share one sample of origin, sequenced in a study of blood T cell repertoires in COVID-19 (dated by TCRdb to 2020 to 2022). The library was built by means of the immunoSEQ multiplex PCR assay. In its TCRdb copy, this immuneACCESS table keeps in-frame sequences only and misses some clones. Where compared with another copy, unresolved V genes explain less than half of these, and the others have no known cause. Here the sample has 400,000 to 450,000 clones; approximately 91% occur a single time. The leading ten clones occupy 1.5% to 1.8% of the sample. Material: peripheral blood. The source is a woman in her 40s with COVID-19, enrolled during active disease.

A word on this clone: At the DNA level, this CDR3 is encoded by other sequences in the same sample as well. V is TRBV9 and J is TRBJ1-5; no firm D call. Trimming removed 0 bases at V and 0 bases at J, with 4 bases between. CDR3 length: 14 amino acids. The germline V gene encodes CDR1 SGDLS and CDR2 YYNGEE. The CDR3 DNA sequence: TGTGCCAGCAGCGTAGGAGGTAGCAATCAGCCCCAGCATTTT. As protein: CASSVGGSNQPQHF.

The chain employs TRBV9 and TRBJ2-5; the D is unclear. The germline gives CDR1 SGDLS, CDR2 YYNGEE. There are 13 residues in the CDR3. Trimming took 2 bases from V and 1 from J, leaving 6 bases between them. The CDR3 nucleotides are TGTGCCAGCAGCGTCAGTGCCCAAGAGACCCAGTACTTC. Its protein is CASSVSAQETQYF.

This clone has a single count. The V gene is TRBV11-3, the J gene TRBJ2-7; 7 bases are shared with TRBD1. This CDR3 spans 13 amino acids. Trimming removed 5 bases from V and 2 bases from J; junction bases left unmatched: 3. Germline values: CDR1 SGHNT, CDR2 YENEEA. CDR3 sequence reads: CASSRQGTYEQYF. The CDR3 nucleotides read TGTGCCAGCAGCCGACAGGGTACCTACGAGCAGTACTTC.

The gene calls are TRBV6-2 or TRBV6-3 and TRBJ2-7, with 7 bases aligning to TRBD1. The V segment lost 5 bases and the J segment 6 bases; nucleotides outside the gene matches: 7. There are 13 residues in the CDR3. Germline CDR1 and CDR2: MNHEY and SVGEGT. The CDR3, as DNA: TGTGCCAGCAGTACAGGGACAGCCCTCGAGCAGTACTTC. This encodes CASSTGTALEQYF.